The 9 T cell receptor beta chains given below trace back to one sample, sequenced in a study of blood T cell repertoires in COVID-19. Produced via immunoSEQ multiplex PCR; TCRdb's table is partial and in-frame only. The sample has approximately 93,000 clones, approximately 90% seen once. Sequencing used peripheral blood. The receptors originated from a man aged 50-59 years with active or convalescent COVID-19.

CDR3 region: CASSPNLAGATGYTF. The DNA of the CDR3 is TGTGCCAGCAGTCCAAATTTAGCAGGGGCTACTGGCTACACCTTC. J is TRBJ1-2 and V is TRBV28; D might be TRBD1 (6 bases). Per germline, CDR1 MDHEN and CDR2 SYDVKM. V was clipped by 5 bases and J by 7 bases, with 20 bases between them. The CDR3 loop spans 15 amino acids.

This clone has just one count. J is TRBJ2-3 and V is TRBV30, with a possible D match to TRBD2 (6 bases). V gave up 4 bases and J gave up 0 bases, with 14 bases separating them. The CDR3 has 15 residues. Germline CDR1 and CDR2: GTSNPN and SVGIG (reference sequence). CDR3 region: CAWTRRAGSTDTQYF. In DNA form, the CDR3 reads TGTGCCTGGACGCGGAGGGCCGGGAGCACAGATACGCAGTATTTT.

This clone was detected only once. This chain uses TRBV18 with TRBJ2-7; TRBD1 aligns across 7 bases. The length of the CDR3 is 12 residues. The trim removed 6 bases at V and 5 bases at J, leaving 4 bases unmatched. CDR1 KGHSH and CDR2 LQKENI come from the germline V gene. The DNA for the CDR3 is TGTGCCAGCTCCCGTACAGGGGACGAGCAGTACTTC. Translation gives CASSRTGDEQYF.

V gene TRBV4-1 combines with J gene TRBJ1-4, with D perhaps TRBD1 (5 bases). V was clipped by 3 bases and J by 3 bases, with 14 bases between them. Germline V gene sequence: CDR1 MGHRA, CDR2 YSYEKL. The CDR3 consists of 16 residues. CDR3 nucleotide sequence: TGCGCCAGCAGCCAGGTTGGGACTCAACCTAATGAAAAACTGTTTTTT. Amino acid sequence: CASSQVGTQPNEKLFF.

This clone was observed a single time. This chain links TRBV6-5 with TRBJ2-1; maybe TRBD1 (6 bases). Germline CDR1 reads MNHEY; CDR2 reads SVGAGI. The CDR3 contains 13 residues. Deletions cut 6 bases from V and 6 bases from J, with 12 bases between. DNA for the CDR3: TGTGCCAGCAGAAACAGGGTTGGCAATGAGCAGTTCTTC. Translating gives CASRNRVGNEQFF.

The chain links TRBV7-7 to TRBJ2-1, with 8 bases aligning to TRBD2. The germline gives CDR1 SSHAT, CDR2 FNYEAQ (reference sequence). The ends lost 1 base at V and 10 bases at J; junction bases unmatched: 6. The CDR3 spans 14 residues. The CDR3 sequence: CASSLVREAAEQFF. DNA of the CDR3: TGTGCCAGCAGCTTAGTGCGGGAGGCCGCCGAGCAGTTCTTC.

V and J are TRBV11-2 and TRBJ2-7; D call uncertain. The CDR3 is 12 residues long. Trimming cost V 0 bases and J 4 bases, with 4 bases left between them. From germline, CDR1 is SGHAT and CDR2 FQNNGV. The CDR3 DNA follows: TGTGCCAGCAGCTTAGACGTTTACGAGCAGTACTTC. The encoded protein is CASSLDVYEQYF.

V gene TRBV19 combines with J gene TRBJ2-7, with D unclear. V was shortened by 0 bases and J by 3 bases, with 6 bases between the two germline ends. There are 13 residues in the CDR3. Looked up from germline, CDR1 is LNHDA and CDR2 is SQIVND (reference sequence). The chain's CDR3 is CASSIDRFYEQYF. The DNA of the CDR3 is TGTGCCAGTAGTATAGACCGGTTCTACGAGCAGTACTTC.

J is TRBJ2-7 and V is TRBV4-1, with D possibly TRBD1 on 5 matching bases. The CDR3 is 15 amino acids. V dropped 1 base and J dropped 1 base, with 11 bases sitting between them. Germline CDR1 MGHRA, CDR2 YSYEKL. The CDR3 region has the DNA TGCGCCAGCAGCCAAGTTTCAGGGCAGTCCTACGAGCAGTACTTC. The encoded protein is CASSQVSGQSYEQYF.